This T cell receptor beta chain was recovered during a study of CXCR3-negative and CXCR3-positive naive CD8 T cells. UMI-labeled 5' RACE TRB cDNA libraries were prepared from the cells. TCRdb reprocessed the 5' RACE reads; each CDR3 protein has one entry and no DNA is given. The repertoire shows 120,000 to 150,000 distinct CDR3 sequences; the top ten hold about 0.28%. CDR3 length equals 15 residues. CDR1 is SGHTA and CDR2 is FQGNSA in the germline V gene. Study-wide findings and caveats: Naive cells used TRBV-TRBJ genes in much the same way whether CXCR3-negative or CXCR3-positive; memory cells did not. For CXCR3-positive naive cells, TRB CDR3s were more hydrophobic than those of CXCR3-negative naive cells. Most assays were run on fresh PBMCs (CXCR3 expression partially decreased after cryopreservation).

About this clonotype itself: The antigen remains undetermined.

J is TRBJ1-5 and V is TRBV7-2; TCRdb proposes TRBD1, but this gene call is untestable without DNA. The clonotype comes from a human donor in good health. Some clones in this sample may be carry-over from other donors' samples. Sequences were obtained from naive CXCR3+ CD8+ T cells from blood. Noted subset: CD45RO-CCR7+CD27+CD95- naive CD8+ T cells expressing CXCR3 (TNR3+). The CDR3 spells CASSLGPGSNQPQHF.